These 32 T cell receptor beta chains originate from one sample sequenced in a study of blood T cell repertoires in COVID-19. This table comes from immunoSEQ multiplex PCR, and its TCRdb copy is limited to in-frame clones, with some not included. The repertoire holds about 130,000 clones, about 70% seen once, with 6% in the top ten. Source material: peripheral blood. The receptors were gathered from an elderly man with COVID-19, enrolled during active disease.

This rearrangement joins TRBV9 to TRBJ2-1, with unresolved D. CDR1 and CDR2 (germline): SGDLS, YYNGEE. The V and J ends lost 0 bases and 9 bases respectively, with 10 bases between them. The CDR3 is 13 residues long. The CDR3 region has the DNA TGTGCCAGCAGCGTAGGGTCGGGTACTGAGCAGTTCTTC. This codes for CASSVGSGTEQFF.

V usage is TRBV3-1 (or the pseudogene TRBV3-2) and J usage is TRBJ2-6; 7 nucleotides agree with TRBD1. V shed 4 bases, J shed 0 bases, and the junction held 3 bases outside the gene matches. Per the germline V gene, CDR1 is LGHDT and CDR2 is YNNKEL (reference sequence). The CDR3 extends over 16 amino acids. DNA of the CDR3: TGTGCCAGCAGCCCCGACAGGGTCTCTGGGGCCAACGTCCTGACTTTC. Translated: CASSPDRVSGANVLTF.

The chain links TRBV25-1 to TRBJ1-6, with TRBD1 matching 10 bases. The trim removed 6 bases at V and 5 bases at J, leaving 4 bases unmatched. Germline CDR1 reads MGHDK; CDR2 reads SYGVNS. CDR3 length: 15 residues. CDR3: CASRGQGLHNSPLHF. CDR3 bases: TGTGCCAGCAGGGGACAGGGGCTCCATAATTCACCCCTCCACTTT. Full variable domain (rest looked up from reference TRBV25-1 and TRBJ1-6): EADIYQTPRYLVIGTGKKITLECSQTMGHDKMYWYQQDPGMELHLIHYSYGVNSTEKGDLSSESTVSRIRTEHFPLTLESARPSHTSQYLCASRGQGLHNSPLHFGNGTRLTVT.

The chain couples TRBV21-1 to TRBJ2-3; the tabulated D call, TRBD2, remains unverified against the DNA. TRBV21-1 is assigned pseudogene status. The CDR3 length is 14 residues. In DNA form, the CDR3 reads TGTGCCAGCACCCCGACCCCGGGGGCAGATACGCAGTATTTT. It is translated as CASTPTPGADTQYF.

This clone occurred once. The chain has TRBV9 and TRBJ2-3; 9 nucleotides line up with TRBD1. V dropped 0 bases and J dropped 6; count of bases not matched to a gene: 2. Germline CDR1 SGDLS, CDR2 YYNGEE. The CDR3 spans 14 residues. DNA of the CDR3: TGTGCCAGCAGCGTAGGGACAGGGGTTGATACGCAGTATTTT. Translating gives CASSVGTGVDTQYF.

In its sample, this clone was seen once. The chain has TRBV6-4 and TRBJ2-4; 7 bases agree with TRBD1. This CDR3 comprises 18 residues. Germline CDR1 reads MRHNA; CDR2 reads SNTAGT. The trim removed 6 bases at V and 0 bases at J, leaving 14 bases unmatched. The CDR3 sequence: CASRAPGQKRLAKNIQYF. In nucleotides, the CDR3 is TGTGCCAGCAGAGCTCCGGGACAGAAAAGACTAGCCAAAAACATTCAGTACTTC.

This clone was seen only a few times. In nucleotides, the CDR3 is TGTGCCAGCAGCTTAGGCGGGATGGGTACCTACGAGCAGTACTTC. Its protein is CASSLGGMGTYEQYF. This chain links TRBV27 with TRBJ2-7, with D possibly matching TRBD2 (6 bases). From germline, CDR1 is MNHEY and CDR2 SMNVEV (reference sequence). The germline V and J ends were trimmed by 6 bases and 2 bases, with 17 bases remaining between them. The CDR3 contains 15 residues.

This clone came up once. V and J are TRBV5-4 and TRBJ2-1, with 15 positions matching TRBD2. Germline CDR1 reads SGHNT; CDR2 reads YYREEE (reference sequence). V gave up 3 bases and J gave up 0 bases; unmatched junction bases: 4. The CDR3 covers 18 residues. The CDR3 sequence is CASSYGLAGGGSYNEQFF. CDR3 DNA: TGTGCCAGCAGCTACGGACTAGCGGGAGGGGGCTCCTACAATGAGCAGTTCTTC.

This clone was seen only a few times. Here the CDR3 DNA reads TGCAGTGCTAGTGGGGATACTAGCGGCGAGGGTTACGAGCAGTACTTC. Translation: CSASGDTSGEGYEQYF. The V and J genes are TRBV20-1 and TRBJ2-7; the match to TRBD2 covers 8 bases. The CDR3 sequence is 16 residues long. The trim removed 3 bases at V and 4 bases at J, leaving 14 bases unmatched. Germline lookup yields CDR1 DFQATT and CDR2 SNEGSKA (reference sequence).

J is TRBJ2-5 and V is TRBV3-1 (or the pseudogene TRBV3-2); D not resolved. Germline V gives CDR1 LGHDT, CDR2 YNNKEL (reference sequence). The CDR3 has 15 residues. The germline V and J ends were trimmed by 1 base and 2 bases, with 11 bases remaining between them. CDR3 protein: CASSQGEHRQETQYF. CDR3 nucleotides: TGTGCCAGCAGCCAAGGAGAGCACCGACAAGAGACCCAGTACTTC.

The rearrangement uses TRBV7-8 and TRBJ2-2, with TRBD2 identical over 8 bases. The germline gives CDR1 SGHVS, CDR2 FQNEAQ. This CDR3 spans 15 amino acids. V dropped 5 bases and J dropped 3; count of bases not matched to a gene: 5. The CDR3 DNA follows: TGTGCCAGCAGCCGGGGACTAGTCGACACCGGGGAGCTGTTTTTT. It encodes CASSRGLVDTGELFF.

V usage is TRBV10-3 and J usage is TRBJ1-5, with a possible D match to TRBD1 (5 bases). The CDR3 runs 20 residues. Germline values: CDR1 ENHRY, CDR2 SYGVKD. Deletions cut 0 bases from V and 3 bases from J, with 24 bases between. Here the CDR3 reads CAISESSRPGIWTPNQPQHF. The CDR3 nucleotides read TGTGCCATCAGTGAGTCGAGCAGACCCGGTATCTGGACACCCAATCAGCCCCAGCATTTT.

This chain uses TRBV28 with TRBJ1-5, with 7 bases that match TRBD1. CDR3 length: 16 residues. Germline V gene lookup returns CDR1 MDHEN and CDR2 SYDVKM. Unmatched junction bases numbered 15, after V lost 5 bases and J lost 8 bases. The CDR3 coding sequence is TGTGCCAGCAGTGCACTCATTGACAGGGAGGTAGAGCCCCAGCATTTT. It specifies CASSALIDREVEPQHF.

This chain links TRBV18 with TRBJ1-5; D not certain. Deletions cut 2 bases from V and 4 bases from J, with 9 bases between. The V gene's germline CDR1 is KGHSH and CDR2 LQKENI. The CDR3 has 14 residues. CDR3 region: CASSPREDNQPQHF. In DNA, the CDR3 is TGTGCCAGCTCACCAAGAGAGGATAATCAGCCCCAGCATTTT.

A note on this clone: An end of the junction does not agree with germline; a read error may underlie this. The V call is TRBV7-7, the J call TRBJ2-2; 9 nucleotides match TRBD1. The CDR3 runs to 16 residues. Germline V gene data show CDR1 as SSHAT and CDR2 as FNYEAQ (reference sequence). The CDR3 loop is CASSSSGQGRTGELFF. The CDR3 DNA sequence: TGTGCTAGCAGCTCCTCGGGACAGGGTCGTACCGGGGAGCTGTTTTTT.

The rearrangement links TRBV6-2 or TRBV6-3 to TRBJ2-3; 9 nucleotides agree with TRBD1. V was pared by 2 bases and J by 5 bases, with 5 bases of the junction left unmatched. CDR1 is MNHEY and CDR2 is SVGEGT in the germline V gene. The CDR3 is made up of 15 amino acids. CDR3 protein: CASSYPGQGVDTQYF. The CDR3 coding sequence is TGTGCCAGCAGTTACCCGGGACAGGGAGTAGATACGCAGTATTTT.

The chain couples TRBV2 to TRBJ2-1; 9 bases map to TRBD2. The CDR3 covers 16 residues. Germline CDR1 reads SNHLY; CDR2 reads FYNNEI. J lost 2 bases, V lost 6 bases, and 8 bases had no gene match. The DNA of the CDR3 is TGTGCCAGCAGAGACGGACTAGCGAGGACCTACAATGAGCAGTTCTTC. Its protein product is CASRDGLARTYNEQFF.

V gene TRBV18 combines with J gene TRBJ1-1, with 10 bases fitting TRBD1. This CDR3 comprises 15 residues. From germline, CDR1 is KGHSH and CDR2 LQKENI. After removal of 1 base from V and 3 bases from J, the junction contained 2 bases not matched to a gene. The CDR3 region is CASSPRTGGDTEAFF. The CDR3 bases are TGTGCCAGCTCACCACGGACAGGGGGAGACACTGAAGCTTTCTTT.

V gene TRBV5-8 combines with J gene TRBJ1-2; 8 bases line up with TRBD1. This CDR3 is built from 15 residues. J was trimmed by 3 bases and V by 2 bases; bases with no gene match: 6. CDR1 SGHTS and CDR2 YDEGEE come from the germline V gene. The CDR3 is CASSLRTGTDYGYTF. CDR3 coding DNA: TGTGCCAGCAGCTTAAGGACAGGGACAGACTATGGCTACACCTTC.

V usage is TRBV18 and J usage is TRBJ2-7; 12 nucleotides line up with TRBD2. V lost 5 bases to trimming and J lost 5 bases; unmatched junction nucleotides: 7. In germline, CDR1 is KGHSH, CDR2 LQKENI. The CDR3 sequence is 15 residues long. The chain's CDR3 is CASSTTSGRENEQYF. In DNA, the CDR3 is TGTGCCAGCTCAACGACTAGCGGGAGAGAAAACGAGCAGTACTTC.

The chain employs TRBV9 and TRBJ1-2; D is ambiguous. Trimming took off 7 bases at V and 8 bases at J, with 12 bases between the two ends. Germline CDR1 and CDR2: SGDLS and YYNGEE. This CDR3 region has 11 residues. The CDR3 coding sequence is TGTGCCAGCGCCTCGCTGGGCGGCTACACCTTC. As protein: CASASLGGYTF.

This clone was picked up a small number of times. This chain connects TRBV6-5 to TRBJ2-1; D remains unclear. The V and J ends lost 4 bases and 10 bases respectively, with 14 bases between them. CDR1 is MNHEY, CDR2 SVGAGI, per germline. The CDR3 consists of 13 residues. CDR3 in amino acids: CASSFPGSSEQFF. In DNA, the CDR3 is TGTGCCAGCAGTTTCCCCGGTAGTAGCGAGCAGTTCTTC.

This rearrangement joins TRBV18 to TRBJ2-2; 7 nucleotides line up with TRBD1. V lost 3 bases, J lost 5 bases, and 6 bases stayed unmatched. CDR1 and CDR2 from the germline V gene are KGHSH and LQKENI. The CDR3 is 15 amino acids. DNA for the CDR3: TGTGCCAGCTCACCGAACAGGGGAAGGACCGGGGAGCTGTTTTTT. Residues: CASSPNRGRTGELFF.

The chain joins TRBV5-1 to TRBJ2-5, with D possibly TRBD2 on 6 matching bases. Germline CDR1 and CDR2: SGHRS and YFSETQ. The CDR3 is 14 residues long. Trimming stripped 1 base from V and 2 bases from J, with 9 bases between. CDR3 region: CASSLTSLQETQYF. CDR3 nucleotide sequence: TGCGCCAGCAGCTTGACTAGCCTACAAGAGACCCAGTACTTC.

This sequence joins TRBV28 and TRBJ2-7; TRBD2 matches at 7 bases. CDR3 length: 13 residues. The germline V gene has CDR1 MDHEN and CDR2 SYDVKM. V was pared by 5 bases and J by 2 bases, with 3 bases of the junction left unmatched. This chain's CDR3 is CASSTGGTYEQYF. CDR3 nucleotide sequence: TGTGCCAGCAGTACCGGGGGGACCTACGAGCAGTACTTC.

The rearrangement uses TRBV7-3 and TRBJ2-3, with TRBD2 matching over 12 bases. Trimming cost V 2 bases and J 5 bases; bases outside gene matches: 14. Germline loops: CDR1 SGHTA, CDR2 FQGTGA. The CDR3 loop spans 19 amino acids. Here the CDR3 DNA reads TGTGCCAGCAGCTTAGCCCCCCCGACTAGCGGGAGTGGGCAAGATACGCAGTATTTT. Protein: CASSLAPPTSGSGQDTQYF.

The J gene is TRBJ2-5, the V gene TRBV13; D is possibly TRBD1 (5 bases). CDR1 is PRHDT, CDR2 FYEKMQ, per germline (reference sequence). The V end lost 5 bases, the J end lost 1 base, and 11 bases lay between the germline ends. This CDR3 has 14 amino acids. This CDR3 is CASSPRTSQETQYF. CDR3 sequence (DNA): TGTGCCAGCAGCCCTAGGACATCCCAAGAGACCCAGTACTTC.

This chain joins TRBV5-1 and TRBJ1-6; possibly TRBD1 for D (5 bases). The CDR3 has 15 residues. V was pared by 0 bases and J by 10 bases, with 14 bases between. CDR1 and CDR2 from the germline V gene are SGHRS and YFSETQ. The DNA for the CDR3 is TGCGCCAGCAGCTTGGGAACAGGTGGAGAGTCACCCCTCCACTTT. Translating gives CASSLGTGGESPLHF.

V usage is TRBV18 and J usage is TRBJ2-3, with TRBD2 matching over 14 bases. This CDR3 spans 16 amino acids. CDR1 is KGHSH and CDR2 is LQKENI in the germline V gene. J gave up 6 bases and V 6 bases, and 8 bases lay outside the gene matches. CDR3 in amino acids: CASSPGTSGSGDTQYF. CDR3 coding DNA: TGTGCCAGCTCCCCGGGGACTAGCGGGAGTGGTGATACGCAGTATTTT.

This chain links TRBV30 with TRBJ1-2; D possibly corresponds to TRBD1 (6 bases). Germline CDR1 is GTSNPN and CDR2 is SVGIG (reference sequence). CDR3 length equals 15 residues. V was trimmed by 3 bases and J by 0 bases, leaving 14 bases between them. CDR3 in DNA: TGTGCCTGGAGGGAAGGACAGCACCCTAACTATGGCTACACCTTC. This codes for CAWREGQHPNYGYTF.

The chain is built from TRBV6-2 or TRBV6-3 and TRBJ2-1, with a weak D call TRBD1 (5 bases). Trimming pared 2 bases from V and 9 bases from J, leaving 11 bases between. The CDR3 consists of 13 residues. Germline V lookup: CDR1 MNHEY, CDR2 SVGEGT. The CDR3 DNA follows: TGTGCCAGCAGTTACCCGACAGAGGCTGAGCAGTTCTTC. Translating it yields CASSYPTEAEQFF.

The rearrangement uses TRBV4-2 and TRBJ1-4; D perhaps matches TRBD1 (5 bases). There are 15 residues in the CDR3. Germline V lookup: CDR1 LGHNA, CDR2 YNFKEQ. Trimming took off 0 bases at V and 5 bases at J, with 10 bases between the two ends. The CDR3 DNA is TGTGCCAGCAGCCAAGATCGACAGTCGAATGAAAAACTGTTTTTT. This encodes CASSQDRQSNEKLFF.